This T cell receptor beta chain came from a study of blood T cell repertoires in COVID-19. Study summary: Samples of COVID-19 (acute and convalescent) were obtained from the United States, Italy and Spain. T cells, B-cell-depleted T cells, or PBMCs supplied cDNA or gDNA.

Trimming stripped 1 base from V and 2 bases from J, with 4 bases between. CDR3 size: 13 residues. Germline V lookup: CDR1 LGHNA, CDR2 YNFKEQ. Per the original methods: Counts of nucleated cells, estimated from reference gene primer amplification, were obtained. Method: immunoSEQ multiplex PCR; TCRdb's copy keeps in-frame clones and lacks some. Clone size and the V and J calls come from that table; the DNA yielded D and trimming. Among under 300,000 clones listed, about 79% were seen once. Sample: peripheral blood. The clonotype originates from a woman in her thirties or forties who had recovered from COVID-19. The V and J genes are TRBV4-2 and TRBJ2-3, with D unclear. The CDR3 DNA reads TGTGCCAGCAGCCAAGCGGTCACAGATACGCAGTATTTT. Translated, it gives CASSQAVTDTQYF.